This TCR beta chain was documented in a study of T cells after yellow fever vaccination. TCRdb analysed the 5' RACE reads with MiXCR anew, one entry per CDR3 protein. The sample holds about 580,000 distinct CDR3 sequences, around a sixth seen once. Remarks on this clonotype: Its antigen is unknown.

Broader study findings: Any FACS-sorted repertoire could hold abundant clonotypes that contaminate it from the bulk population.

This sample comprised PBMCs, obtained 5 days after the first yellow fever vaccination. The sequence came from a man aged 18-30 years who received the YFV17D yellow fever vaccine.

For the CDR3, the DNA is TGTGCCAGCAGTCCGGGACCGACGATTATCACTGGAAACACCATATATTTT. Translated, it gives CASSPGPTIITGNTIYF. The chain employs TRBV12-3 or TRBV12-4 and TRBJ1-3, with a weak D call TRBD1 (5 bases). This CDR3 is 17 amino acids long. V was trimmed by 5 bases and J by 2 bases, leaving 19 bases between them.